This TCR beta chain derives from a study of blood T cell repertoires in COVID-19. Study members were between 18 and 89 years old and lived in about two dozen US regions. Which cohort a participant joined came from the clinical history participants gave. Looked up from germline, CDR1 is ENHRY and CDR2 is SYGVKD. This CDR3 contains 13 residues. Trimming pared 8 bases from V and 5 bases from J, leaving 12 bases between. Original processing notes: Reference gene primer amplification in the assay estimated nucleated cell counts. Method: immunoSEQ multiplex PCR; TCRdb's copy keeps in-frame clones and lacks some. From that table come the V and J calls and clone size; the DNA was used to work out D and trimming. Among 200,000 to 250,000 clones listed, nearly 90% were seen once.

J is TRBJ1-4 and V is TRBV10-3; a possible D gene is TRBD1 (5 bases). The receptor's source is a man in his thirties or forties who had recovered from COVID-19. The sample consisted of PBMCs or T cells enriched from blood (not recorded which). The CDR3 DNA reads TGTGCCATCTCGGGCAGGGAAAATGAAAAACTGTTTTTT. It codes for CAISGRENEKLFF.